Following are 22 T cell receptor beta chains from one sample sequenced in a study of blood T cell repertoires in COVID-19. The table came from immunoSEQ multiplex PCR; TCRdb's copy has only in-frame clones and leaves some out. The sample shows 150,000 or so clones, 88% of them seen only once. Sequencing was performed on peripheral blood. These receptors originate from a man between 60 and 70 years old with acute or convalescent COVID-19.

The chain recombines TRBV6-5 with TRBJ1-5, with a tentative D call TRBD1 (6 bases). The CDR3 totals 14 residues. From germline, CDR1 is MNHEY and CDR2 SVGAGI. Deletions cut 4 bases from V and 2 bases from J, with 9 bases between. The CDR3 region is CASSFSGGNQPQHF. DNA for the CDR3: TGTGCCAGCAGTTTTTCAGGGGGCAATCAGCCCCAGCATTTT.

This clone was seen just once. The DNA of the CDR3 is TGTGCCAGTAGTACAGCACCGGCGGGGCACGCTTTCTTT. As protein: CASSTAPAGHAFF. The chain carries TRBV19 and TRBJ1-1, with a tentative D call TRBD1 (5 bases). This CDR3 is built from 13 residues. CDR1 and CDR2 from the germline V gene are LNHDA and SQIVND (reference sequence). The V end was cut by 4 bases, the J end by 11 bases, with 17 bases between.

The V call is TRBV5-1, the J call TRBJ2-3, with D unresolved. Germline V gene sequence: CDR1 SGHRS, CDR2 YFSETQ. This CDR3 is built from 15 residues. The V and J ends lost 0 bases and 2 bases respectively, with 10 bases between them. DNA of the CDR3: TGCGCCAGCAGCTTGGCCGCAGCGACCACAGATACGCAGTATTTT. Translating it yields CASSLAAATTDTQYF.

The CDR3 nucleotides read TGTGCCAGCAGCGTAGTAGGGGGTTCAGATACGCAGTATTTT. Its translation is CASSVVGGSDTQYF. This chain links TRBV9 with TRBJ2-3; possibly TRBD1 for D (6 bases). The CDR3 spans 14 residues. Trimming shortened V by 0 bases and J by 4 bases, and 9 bases separated the two germline ends. Per the germline V gene, CDR1 is SGDLS and CDR2 is YYNGEE.

This clone was picked up a small number of times. The chain couples TRBV12-5 to TRBJ2-6, with unresolved D. CDR1 is LGHNT and CDR2 is FRNRAP in the germline V gene. Trimming took off 7 bases at V and 1 base at J, with 23 bases between the two ends. The CDR3 length is 19 residues. CDR3 in DNA: TGTGCTAGTGCTAAAGATCGACGGATTGACAAGTCTGGGGCCAACGTCCTGACTTTC. It is translated as CASAKDRRIDKSGANVLTF.

The chain combines TRBV18 with TRBJ2-4, with D tentatively TRBD2 (5 bases). Trimming stripped 2 bases from V and 6 bases from J, with 17 bases between. In germline, CDR1 is KGHSH, CDR2 LQKENI. This CDR3 has 16 residues. The CDR3 here is CASSPMWGREGNIQYF. CDR3 bases: TGTGCCAGCTCACCAATGTGGGGAAGAGAGGGAAACATTCAGTACTTC. The variable domain in full, completed from reference TRBV18 and TRBJ2-4, reads NAGVMQNPRHLVRRRGQEARLRCSPMKGHSHVYWYRQLPEEGLKFMVYLQKENIIDESGMPKERFSAEFPKEGPSILRIQQVVRGDSAAYFCASSPMWGREGNIQYFGAGTRLSVL.

This clone was picked up one time. The J gene is TRBJ2-1, the V gene TRBV13, with 9 bases lining up with TRBD2. Per germline, CDR1 PRHDT and CDR2 FYEKMQ (reference sequence). Trimming removed 0 bases from V and 7 bases from J; junction bases left unmatched: 7. The CDR3 length is 16 residues. CDR3 DNA sequence: TGTGCCAGCAGCTTAGGCCTAGCGGGGAACGAGAATGAGCAGTTCTTC. Encoded protein: CASSLGLAGNENEQFF.

This sequence joins TRBV27 and TRBJ2-1, with TRBD2 matching over 10 bases. CDR3 length: 15 residues. Germline V gene sequence: CDR1 MNHEY, CDR2 SMNVEV (reference sequence). V trimming: 5 bases; J trimming: 4 bases; junction bases outside the gene matches: 5. The CDR3 is CASSPAGGRYNEQFF. The CDR3 region has the DNA TGTGCCAGCAGTCCAGCGGGAGGGAGGTACAATGAGCAGTTCTTC.

The genes are TRBV3-1 (or the pseudogene TRBV3-2) and TRBJ1-3; D is unclear. Deletions cut 4 bases from V and 3 bases from J, with 10 bases between. This CDR3 region has 14 residues. Germline values: CDR1 LGHDT, CDR2 YNNKEL (reference sequence). The CDR3 loop reads CASSPTTGGNTIYF. Here the CDR3 DNA reads TGTGCCAGCAGCCCGACCACGGGTGGAAACACCATATATTTT.

This clone occurred once. This chain joins TRBV27 and TRBJ1-1, with D possibly matching TRBD1 (5 bases). CDR1 MNHEY and CDR2 SMNVEV come from the germline V gene (reference sequence). V lost 6 bases and J 2 bases, leaving 13 bases between the germline ends. The CDR3 totals 14 residues. The CDR3 loop reads CASRLGGTNTEAFF. The CDR3 nucleotides are TGTGCCAGCAGACTCGGGGGGACCAACACTGAAGCTTTCTTT.

This clone appeared once. The chain joins TRBV9 to TRBJ2-3; D is unresolved. V was shortened by 0 bases and J by 6 bases, with 11 bases between the two germline ends. Germline V lookup: CDR1 SGDLS, CDR2 YYNGEE. The CDR3 length is 14 residues. The CDR3 sequence is CASSVGAETDTQYF. The CDR3 region has the DNA TGTGCCAGCAGCGTAGGGGCAGAAACCGATACGCAGTATTTT.

CDR3 amino acids: CASSERTGANEKLFF. Written as DNA, the CDR3 is TGCGCCAGCAGCGAACGGACAGGGGCTAATGAAAAACTGTTTTTT. The chain is built from TRBV5-1 and TRBJ1-4; 9 positions agree with TRBD1. This CDR3 comprises 15 residues. Germline V gives CDR1 SGHRS, CDR2 YFSETQ. The junction had 4 bases not matched to a gene; V was cut back by 4 bases and J by 3 bases.

This clone was seen a single time. The V gene is TRBV6-5, the J gene TRBJ2-7, with TRBD1 as a possible D gene (5 bases). The CDR3 is 13 residues long. Germline V CDR1 and CDR2: MNHEY, SVGAGI. Trimming removed 6 bases at V and 3 bases at J, with 12 bases between. In DNA, the CDR3 is TGTGCCAGCAGCCAAGACAGCTACTACGAGCAGTACTTC. Protein sequence: CASSQDSYYEQYF.

For this clone: This sample includes further DNA sequences coding for the same CDR3. J is TRBJ1-1 and V is TRBV5-1, with 7 bases identical to TRBD1. The CDR3 spans 14 residues. CDR1 and CDR2 from the germline V gene are SGHRS and YFSETQ. V was pared by 0 bases and J by 4 bases, with 3 bases of the junction left unmatched. The CDR3: CASSLDRGGTEAFF. In DNA form, the CDR3 reads TGCGCCAGCAGCTTGGACAGGGGAGGCACTGAAGCTTTCTTT.

V gene TRBV9 combines with J gene TRBJ2-3, with 8 bases fitting TRBD2. The CDR3 sequence is 16 residues long. Germline CDR1 reads SGDLS; CDR2 reads YYNGEE. Trimming removed 4 bases from V and 3 bases from J; junction bases left unmatched: 10. In nucleotides, the CDR3 is TGTGCCAGCAGCCCTCCTGGGTTAGCGGGGACAGATACGCAGTATTTT. It is translated as CASSPPGLAGTDTQYF.

The rearrangement joins TRBV7-3 to TRBJ2-2; 10 bases line up with TRBD1. Germline V gene lookup returns CDR1 SGHTA and CDR2 FQGTGA. J lost 0 bases, V lost 2 bases, and 12 bases had no gene match. The CDR3 sequence is 20 residues long. For the CDR3, the DNA is TGTGCCAGCAGCTTATTAGGGCGGGACAGGGGACCTACGAACACCGGGGAGCTGTTTTTT. Amino acid sequence: CASSLLGRDRGPTNTGELFF.

V usage is TRBV7-9 and J usage is TRBJ1-1; 9 positions agree with TRBD1. Trimming removed 5 bases from V and 7 bases from J; junction bases left unmatched: 8. Germline CDR1 reads SEHNR; CDR2 reads FQNEAQ (reference sequence). This CDR3 spans 14 amino acids. The CDR3 region has the DNA TGTGCCAGCAGCCCGGGACAGGGCCGATTTGAAGCTTTCTTT. As protein: CASSPGQGRFEAFF.

The chain joins TRBV24-1 to TRBJ2-1; perhaps TRBD1 as D (6 bases). The CDR3 is 12 amino acids. In germline, CDR1 is KGHDR, CDR2 SFDVKD. V lost 3 bases and J 9 bases, leaving 8 bases between the germline ends. CDR3 DNA: TGTGCCACCAGTGATGGGGGCTTTGAGCAGTTCTTC. It translates to CATSDGGFEQFF.

The J gene is TRBJ1-3, the V gene TRBV30; TRBD1 agrees at 7 bases. CDR1 is GTSNPN, CDR2 SVGIG, per germline (reference sequence). CDR3 length: 16 amino acids. V shed 2 bases and J 2 bases; nucleotides not matched to a gene: 9. The CDR3 loop is CAWSRTGGVTGNTIYF. The DNA of the CDR3 is TGTGCCTGGAGTAGGACAGGCGGGGTCACTGGAAACACCATATATTTT. The full variable domain, with the rest looked up from reference TRBV30 and TRBJ1-3, is SQTIHQWPATLVQPVGSPLSLECTVEGTSNPNLYWYRQAAGRGLQLLFYSVGIGQISSEVPQNLSASRPQDRQFILSSKKLLLSDSGFYLCAWSRTGGVTGNTIYFGEGSWLTVV.

This sequence joins TRBV29-1 and TRBJ2-7; perhaps TRBD1 as D (5 bases). The length of the CDR3 is 12 residues. Germline CDR1 is SQVTM and CDR2 is ANQGSEA. V was cut by 4 bases and J by 7 bases, with 14 bases left in between. In DNA, the CDR3 is TGCAGCGTTGGCGACAGTCTATGGGAGCAGTACTTC. Protein sequence: CSVGDSLWEQYF.

This clone has just a few counts. The chain links TRBV5-8 to TRBJ1-1; D unresolved. The length of the CDR3 is 14 residues. From germline, CDR1 is SGHTS and CDR2 YDEGEE. V gave up 0 bases and J gave up 5 bases, with 11 bases separating them. Written as DNA, the CDR3 is TGTGCCAGCAGCTTGGGCCGGGTTGGGACTGAAGCTTTCTTT. It is translated as CASSLGRVGTEAFF.

This rearrangement joins TRBV11-2 to TRBJ2-3; 14 bases align to TRBD2. Germline values: CDR1 SGHAT, CDR2 FQNNGV. The CDR3 is 18 amino acids. The J segment lost 1 base and the V segment lost 4 bases, leaving 7 bases of the junction unmatched. DNA for the CDR3: TGTGCCAGCAGCTCCGGGACTAGCGGGGGAAGGGGCACAGATACGCAGTATTTT. Its translation: CASSSGTSGGRGTDTQYF. Full variable domain (rest looked up from reference TRBV11-2 and TRBJ2-3): EAGVAQSPRYKIIEKRQSVAFWCNPISGHATLYWYQQILGQGPKLLIQFQNNGVVDDSQLPKDRFSAERLKGVDSTLKIQPAKLEDSAVYLCASSSGTSGGRGTDTQYFGPGTRLTVL.